Shown below are 26 T cell receptor beta chains from a single sample sequenced in a study of T cells after yellow fever vaccination. Each CDR3 protein gets one entry after TCRdb re-called the 5' RACE reads with MiXCR. Of about 68,000 distinct CDR3 sequences in the sample, less than 8.5% were seen once. The sample consisted of CD8+ T cells sorted from PBMCs, taken approximately 40 days after the first yellow fever vaccination. The receptors shown here come from a man between 18 and 35 years old who received the YFV17D yellow fever vaccine.

The J gene is TRBJ2-1, the V gene TRBV7-2, with D possibly being TRBD1 or TRBD2 (6 bases each). This CDR3 is built from 15 residues. V gave up 4 bases and J gave up 2 bases, with 12 bases separating them. Germline V gene sequence: CDR1 SGHTA, CDR2 FQGNSA. CDR3 residues: CASSSPGATYNEQFF. The CDR3, as DNA: TGTGCCAGCAGCTCACCGGGGGCTACCTACAATGAGCAGTTCTTC. The complete variable domain, with remaining parts taken from reference TRBV7-2 and TRBJ2-1, reads GAGVSQSPSNKVTEKGKDVELRCDPISGHTALYWYRQSLGQGLEFLIYFQGNSAPDKSGLPSDRFSAERTGGSVSTLTIQRTQQEDSAVYLCASSSPGATYNEQFFGPGTRLTVL.

This clonotype was counted ten times or more. The rearrangement joins TRBV2 to TRBJ1-5; tentative D call: TRBD1 (5 bases). CDR3 length equals 14 residues. Germline V gene lookup returns CDR1 SNHLY and CDR2 FYNNEI. V gave up 3 bases and J gave up 5 bases, with 11 bases separating them. The CDR3 loop reads CASSDKGPDQPQHF. CDR3 DNA: TGTGCCAGCAGTGATAAGGGGCCAGATCAGCCCCAGCATTTT.

V gene TRBV7-6 combines with J gene TRBJ2-5; D is uncertain. In germline, CDR1 is SGHVS, CDR2 FNYEAQ. The CDR3 extends over 15 amino acids. The ends were cut back, 1 base at V and 0 bases at J, with 9 bases in the middle. The CDR3 bases are TGTGCCAGCAGCTTAGGCCCCCGGGACCAAGAGACCCAGTACTTC. Residues: CASSLGPRDQETQYF.

This clonotype was counted at least ten times. V gene TRBV7-2 combines with J gene TRBJ2-3; D gene ambiguous. V lost 8 bases and J 0 bases, leaving 12 bases between the germline ends. This CDR3 has 14 amino acids. Per germline, CDR1 SGHTA and CDR2 FQGNSA. CDR3 residues: CASEAPSSTDTQYF. CDR3 nucleotide sequence: TGTGCCAGCGAAGCCCCCTCTAGCACAGATACGCAGTATTTT. Variable domain in full (rest from reference TRBV7-2 and TRBJ2-3): GAGVSQSPSNKVTEKGKDVELRCDPISGHTALYWYRQSLGQGLEFLIYFQGNSAPDKSGLPSDRFSAERTGGSVSTLTIQRTQQEDSAVYLCASEAPSSTDTQYFGPGTRLTVL.

This clonotype has only a few counts. The chain joins TRBV6-2 or TRBV6-3 to TRBJ1-5; 9 bases map to TRBD1. The germline gives CDR1 MNHEY, CDR2 SVGEGT. The CDR3 is made up of 14 amino acids. Trimming at V came to 4 bases and at J to 7 bases, leaving 5 bases not matched to a gene. CDR3 nucleotide sequence: TGTGCCAGCAGTTTGACAGGGGGTGACCAGCCCCAGCATTTT. This encodes CASSLTGGDQPQHF.

This clonotype was seen a single time. The genes are TRBV7-9 and TRBJ2-2, with 7 bases fitting TRBD1. The germline V gene encodes CDR1 SEHNR and CDR2 FQNEAQ (reference sequence). V was clipped by 9 bases and J by 7 bases; unmatched bases: 8. This CDR3 spans 13 amino acids. CDR3 DNA: TGTGCCAGAACCGACAGGGTTGGCGGGGAGCTGTTTTTT. The encoded protein is CARTDRVGGELFF.

The J gene is TRBJ2-6, the V gene TRBV11-1, with 12 bases fitting TRBD1. CDR1 is SGHAT and CDR2 is FQDESV in the germline V gene (reference sequence). The J segment lost 4 bases and the V segment lost 0 bases, leaving 7 bases of the junction unmatched. The CDR3 spans 19 residues. The CDR3 sequence: CASSLAPGQGALGANVLTF. For the CDR3, the DNA is TGTGCCAGCAGCTTAGCTCCGGGACAGGGGGCTCTGGGGGCCAACGTCCTGACTTTC.

This clonotype has at least ten counts. This chain connects TRBV7-2 to TRBJ1-1; 8 bases line up with TRBD1. The CDR3 totals 15 residues. Unmatched junction bases numbered 11, after V lost 5 bases and J lost 6 bases. Germline CDR1 SGHTA, CDR2 FQGNSA. CDR3 loop: CASSLRQGRYPEAFF. The CDR3 nucleotides read TGTGCCAGCAGCCTACGACAGGGGAGGTATCCTGAAGCTTTCTTT.

This clonotype was seen more than once but under ten times. The chain combines TRBV5-5 with TRBJ1-2; D possibly corresponds to TRBD1 (5 bases). The CDR3 has 12 amino acids. V lost 3 bases, J lost 4 bases, and 7 bases lay in between. Germline V CDR1 and CDR2: SGHKS, YYEKEE (reference sequence). The CDR3, as DNA: TGTGCCAGCAGCTATGGGGGCTATGGCTACACCTTC. Protein sequence: CASSYGGYGYTF.

In this sample, this clonotype turned up a few times. The V call is TRBV27, the J call TRBJ2-1, with D possibly TRBD2 on 7 matching bases. Per the germline V gene, CDR1 is MNHEY and CDR2 is SMNVEV (reference sequence). The CDR3 is made up of 15 amino acids. V lost 7 bases, J lost 12 bases, and 25 bases lay in between. The CDR3 DNA sequence: TGTGCCAGCACCTCTGGGGGAGGGCCGGCGGGGGCGCAGTTCTTC. Its translation: CASTSGGGPAGAQFF.

A few counts support this clonotype. The genes are TRBV7-9 and TRBJ2-1, with no clear D. This CDR3 comprises 14 residues. Between the trimmed V and J ends, which lost 8 bases and 5 bases, there was a span of 16 bases. The germline V gene encodes CDR1 SEHNR and CDR2 FQNEAQ (reference sequence). The CDR3 region is CASGPERRHNEQFF. In DNA, the CDR3 is TGTGCCAGCGGCCCCGAGCGCCGGCACAATGAGCAGTTCTTC.

This clonotype was seen repeatedly, ten times or more. The chain joins TRBV7-6 to TRBJ2-1; possible D gene TRBD1, 5 bases. Germline CDR1 is SGHVS and CDR2 is FNYEAQ. This CDR3 is built from 13 residues. V was shortened by 1 base and J by 9 bases, with 10 bases between the two germline ends. The DNA for the CDR3 is TGTGCCAGCAGCTTAGGGGGCTTTGGTGAGCAGTTCTTC. Translation: CASSLGGFGEQFF.

Only a few counts were recorded for this clonotype. The chain carries TRBV20-1 and TRBJ1-5, with 7 bases lining up with TRBD1. CDR1 is DFQATT and CDR2 is SNEGSKA in the germline V gene (reference sequence). The V gene end was trimmed by 4 bases and the J gene end by 0 bases; junction bases not matched to a gene: 6. The CDR3 contains 15 residues. The CDR3 sequence: CSATDRDYSNQPQHF. CDR3 bases: TGCAGTGCTACAGACAGGGATTATAGCAATCAGCCCCAGCATTTT.

The chain carries TRBV13 and TRBJ2-2, with 9 bases that match TRBD2. The CDR3 extends over 17 amino acids. After removal of 4 bases from V and 2 bases from J, the junction contained 8 bases not matched to a gene. The germline gives CDR1 PRHDT, CDR2 FYEKMQ (reference sequence). The CDR3 loop reads CASSSVAGDPNTGELFF. The CDR3 nucleotides read TGTGCCAGCAGCTCCGTAGCGGGGGACCCAAACACCGGGGAGCTGTTTTTT.

This clonotype was recorded many times. The V gene is TRBV7-2, the J gene TRBJ1-2, with a tentative D call TRBD1 (5 bases). Germline-derived CDR1 and CDR2 are SGHTA and FQGNSA. The CDR3 extends over 13 amino acids. V was pared by 1 base and J by 4 bases, with 7 bases between. In nucleotides, the CDR3 is TGTGCCAGCAGCTTAGGAGGGGTCTATGGCTACACCTTC. Encoded protein: CASSLGGVYGYTF. Full variable domain (missing parts from reference TRBV7-2 and TRBJ1-2): GAGVSQSPSNKVTEKGKDVELRCDPISGHTALYWYRQSLGQGLEFLIYFQGNSAPDKSGLPSDRFSAERTGGSVSTLTIQRTQQEDSAVYLCASSLGGVYGYTFGSGTRLTVV.

The table lists this clonotype with a few counts. This CDR3 reads CASSLGRYSPGEQYF. As DNA, the CDR3 is TGTGCCAGCAGCTTAGGCCGTTACAGTCCGGGCGAGCAGTACTTC. The J gene is TRBJ2-7, the V gene TRBV13; D uncertain. From germline, CDR1 is PRHDT and CDR2 FYEKMQ (reference sequence). The V gene lost 0 bases and the J gene lost 6 bases, with 15 bases spanning the gap. The CDR3 extends over 15 amino acids.

This clonotype has just a few counts. J is TRBJ2-7 and V is TRBV5-5; TRBD1 is a possible D gene (5 bases). V lost 5 bases, J lost 5 bases, and 20 bases lay in between. The CDR3 is 15 residues long. Germline V gene lookup returns CDR1 SGHKS and CDR2 YYEKEE (reference sequence). This CDR3 is CASSPRQPLFHEQYF. In nucleotides, the CDR3 is TGTGCCAGCAGTCCCCGACAGCCTCTTTTCCACGAGCAGTACTTC.

The chain combines TRBV12-5 with TRBJ2-1; 13 bases match TRBD2. J was trimmed by 5 bases and V by 4 bases; bases with no gene match: 11. Germline V gives CDR1 LGHNT, CDR2 FRNRAP. This CDR3 has 18 residues. The CDR3 here is CASGWTSGGEAFHNEQFF. DNA of the CDR3: TGTGCTAGTGGTTGGACTAGCGGGGGTGAAGCCTTCCACAATGAGCAGTTCTTC.

The CDR3 DNA is TGTGCCAGCAGCCGTGGAGGCTCTGGAAACACCATATATTTT. Its translation is CASSRGGSGNTIYF. The rearrangement joins TRBV11-2 to TRBJ1-3; no clear D gene. V was shortened by 5 bases and J by 0 bases, with 8 bases between the two germline ends. The CDR3 is made up of 14 amino acids. Germline CDR1 reads SGHAT; CDR2 reads FQNNGV.

This clonotype was seen many times. V and J are TRBV9 and TRBJ2-1, with 7 bases lining up with TRBD2. The CDR3 loop spans 14 amino acids. V was clipped by 4 bases and J by 8 bases; unmatched bases: 9. CDR1 is SGDLS and CDR2 is YYNGEE in the germline V gene. This chain's CDR3 is CASSPSGGPHEQFF. CDR3 nucleotide sequence: TGTGCCAGCAGCCCATCGGGGGGACCCCATGAGCAGTTCTTC.

This clonotype occurred many times. V is TRBV4-3 and J is TRBJ2-7; D is possibly TRBD1 (5 bases). Between the trimmed V and J ends, which lost 0 bases and 4 bases, there was a span of 7 bases. This CDR3 has 13 amino acids. CDR1 and CDR2 (germline): LGHNA, YSLEER. Written as DNA, the CDR3 is TGCGCCAGCAGCCAAGATAGGGGTTACGAGCAGTACGTC. Residues: CASSQDRGYEQYV.

CDR3 region: CASSLPPSISSGGPQETQYF. In nucleotides, the CDR3 is TGTGCCAGCAGCTTACCCCCATCTATCTCTAGCGGGGGCCCCCAAGAGACCCAGTACTTC. The gene calls are TRBV7-8 and TRBJ2-5, with 10 bases aligning to TRBD2. V lost 2 bases to trimming and J lost 1 base; unmatched junction nucleotides: 16. CDR3 length: 20 residues. Per the germline V gene, CDR1 is SGHVS and CDR2 is FQNEAQ.

This clonotype has ten or more counts. The CDR3 DNA reads as TGTGCCAGCAGCTTATCTGGGACAGTTTTTTACGAGCAGTACTTC. As protein: CASSLSGTVFYEQYF. The chain has TRBV11-2 and TRBJ2-7; 7 bases line up with TRBD1. Germline V gives CDR1 SGHAT, CDR2 FQNNGV. The CDR3 contains 15 residues. Trimming took 2 bases from V and 4 from J; bases not matched to a gene: 8.

In its sample, this clonotype was seen many times. V gene TRBV6-5 combines with J gene TRBJ2-2; no clear D gene. Trimming removed 2 bases from V and 4 bases from J, with 8 bases in between. The CDR3 has 14 residues. The germline CDR1 and CDR2 sequences are MNHEY and SVGAGI. The CDR3 sequence: CASSYAHLTGELFF. The DNA for the CDR3 is TGTGCCAGCAGTTACGCACACCTCACCGGGGAGCTGTTTTTT.

This clonotype occurred many times. The V and J genes are TRBV6-2 or TRBV6-3 and TRBJ2-3; maybe TRBD2 (7 bases). V was clipped by 6 bases and J by 4 bases, with 17 bases between them. Per the germline V gene, CDR1 is MNHEY and CDR2 is SVGEGT. This CDR3 has 15 amino acids. The CDR3 loop is CASSLRGAGADTQYF. CDR3 sequence (DNA): TGTGCCAGCAGCCTACGGGGGGCCGGGGCAGATACGCAGTATTTT.

This clonotype was recorded at least ten times. This sequence joins TRBV4-1 and TRBJ1-2; 9 bases agree with TRBD1. J lost 1 base, V lost 1 base, and 1 base had no gene match. Germline CDR1 is MGHRA and CDR2 is YSYEKL. The CDR3 covers 15 residues. CDR3 DNA sequence: TGCGCCAGCAGCCAAGGGGACAGGGTTAACTATGGCTACACCTTC. Translation: CASSQGDRVNYGYTF.